The 6 T cell receptor beta chains presented below share a single source sample, sequenced in a study of cytomegalovirus exposure and HLA in healthy donors. 13 Jbeta primers and 60 Vbeta primers were used for the PCR. The table came from immunoSEQ multiplex PCR; TCRdb's copy has only in-frame clones and leaves some out. The sample records approximately 270,000 clones, about four fifths being singletons. The sample consisted of PBMCs. These receptors were collected from a girl aged 2-9 years in good health and CMV-seronegative.

The chain couples TRBV7-2 to TRBJ2-1, with TRBD2 matching over 9 bases. Germline trimming cut 2 bases from V and 8 bases from J; bases unmatched to any gene: 7. The length of the CDR3 is 15 residues. CDR1 is SGHTA and CDR2 is FQGNSA in the germline V gene. The CDR3 coding sequence is TGTGCCAGCAGCTTAAGGCGGGGGGGCCGCGATGAGCAGTTCTTC. Protein sequence: CASSLRRGGRDEQFF.

The chain recombines TRBV9 with TRBJ1-6, with D uncertain. V was pared by 0 bases and J by 0 bases, with 13 bases between. The germline gives CDR1 SGDLS, CDR2 YYNGEE. The CDR3 has 18 residues. In DNA, the CDR3 is TGTGCCAGCAGCGTAGGGGCGGCGGGGAGCTCCTATAATTCACCCCTCCACTTT. Protein sequence: CASSVGAAGSSYNSPLHF.

The rearrangement joins TRBV7-9 to TRBJ1-6; D not resolved. CDR3 length equals 16 residues. The germline CDR1 and CDR2 sequences are SEHNR and FQNEAQ (reference sequence). Trimming left V 2 bases short and J 5 bases short, with 13 bases between. This chain's CDR3 is CASSLNLGRNNSPLHF. CDR3 in DNA: TGTGCCAGCAGCTTAAATTTAGGCAGGAATAATTCACCCCTCCACTTT. The whole variable domain, remainder taken from reference TRBV7-9 and TRBJ1-6, is DTGVSQNPRHKITKRGQNVTFRCDPISEHNRLYWYRQTLGQGPEFLTYFQNEAQLEKSRLLSDRFSAERPKGSFSTLEIQRTEQGDSAMYLCASSLNLGRNNSPLHFGNGTRLTVT.

The chain links TRBV5-1 to TRBJ1-2; D is ambiguous. Between the trimmed V and J ends, which lost 0 bases and 6 bases, there was a span of 6 bases. The V gene's germline CDR1 is SGHRS and CDR2 YFSETQ. This CDR3 has 12 residues. The CDR3 nucleotides read TGCGCCAGCAGCTTGGCTTCAGATGGCTACACCTTC. Residues: CASSLASDGYTF.

The chain combines TRBV9 with TRBJ1-1; 11 bases fit TRBD1. This CDR3 spans 16 amino acids. Germline loops: CDR1 SGDLS, CDR2 YYNGEE. Trimming took 5 bases from V and 5 from J; bases not matched to a gene: 11. The CDR3 protein is CASSRGQGAGRTEAFF. The CDR3 bases are TGTGCCAGCAGTCGAGGACAGGGGGCGGGAAGGACTGAAGCTTTCTTT.

The chain joins TRBV4-1 to TRBJ1-5; the match to TRBD1 covers 8 bases. V dropped 3 bases and J dropped 5; count of bases not matched to a gene: 6. The CDR3 has 15 residues. Germline V lookup: CDR1 MGHRA, CDR2 YSYEKL. CDR3 sequence reads: CASSQQTGVYQPQHF. CDR3 bases: TGCGCCAGCAGCCAGCAGACAGGGGTTTATCAGCCCCAGCATTTT.